These 8 T cell receptor beta chains came from one sample sequenced in a study of blood T cells in healthy people across ages. A second 7 to 11 cycle PCR used barcoded and J-beta primers. TCRdb used MiXCR to reprocess the 5' RACE reads, holding one entry per CDR3 protein. The sample has about 780,000 distinct CDR3 sequences, about 62% seen once. The material sequenced was blood. The receptor source for this set is a young man in good health.

This chain joins TRBV29-1 and TRBJ2-3; D is unclear. The CDR3 totals 13 residues. Germline V gene data show CDR1 as SQVTM and CDR2 as ANQGSEA. V was pared by 7 bases and J by 1 base, with 12 bases between. CDR3 amino acids: CSGGEVGTDTQYF. Written as DNA, the CDR3 is TGCAGCGGCGGTGAAGTAGGCACAGATACGCAGTATTTT.

This rearrangement joins TRBV5-1 to TRBJ2-7; D gene uncertain. Germline assignment: CDR1 SGHRS and CDR2 YFSETQ. This CDR3 region has 13 residues. V lost 8 bases, J lost 2 bases, and 14 bases lay in between. The CDR3: CASSRSPAYEQYF. In DNA, the CDR3 is TGCGCCAGTTCCAGATCCCCGGCCTACGAGCAGTACTTC.

This clonotype was picked up a small number of times. The rearrangement links TRBV7-2 to TRBJ2-7, with D maybe TRBD1 (5 bases). V lost 6 bases, J lost 3 bases, and 30 bases lay in between. Germline assignment: CDR1 SGHTA and CDR2 FQGNSA. The CDR3 is 19 residues long. CDR3 sequence: CASSSPRTRLTGFGYEQYF. The DNA of the CDR3 is TGTGCCAGCAGTTCCCCTCGGACAAGGCTAACAGGATTTGGCTACGAGCAGTACTTC.

V is TRBV11-2 and J is TRBJ2-3; D ambiguous. The CDR3 covers 15 residues. V lost 1 base and J lost 2, with 10 bases in between. Germline values: CDR1 SGHAT, CDR2 FQNNGV. This chain's CDR3 is CASSLAVKNTDTQYF. CDR3 coding DNA: TGTGCCAGCAGCTTAGCGGTTAAGAACACAGATACGCAGTATTTT.

This sequence joins TRBV18 and TRBJ2-1; 7 nucleotides match TRBD2. After removal of 6 bases from V and 2 bases from J, the junction contained 7 bases not matched to a gene. The length of the CDR3 is 15 residues. From germline, CDR1 is KGHSH and CDR2 LQKENI. This chain's CDR3 is CASSSLGTTYNEQFF. The CDR3 bases are TGTGCCAGCTCTTCCCTCGGGACTACCTACAATGAGCAGTTCTTC.

This clonotype has only a few counts. The J gene is TRBJ1-4, the V gene TRBV12-3 or TRBV12-4, with D possibly matching TRBD1 (5 bases). This CDR3 is 17 amino acids long. The V gene lost 7 bases and the J gene lost 2 bases, with 20 bases spanning the gap. CDR3 protein: CASTTSPGRGTNEKLFF. CDR3 sequence (DNA): TGTGCCAGCACCACGTCCCCAGGGAGGGGTACTAATGAAAAACTGTTTTTT.

The gene calls are TRBV9 and TRBJ2-5; 9 bases agree with TRBD1. TRBJ2-7 matches the DNA end more closely, so the J call is doubtful. In germline, CDR1 is SGDLS, CDR2 YYNGEE. The CDR3 length is 17 residues. This chain's CDR3 is CASSAHYGTGTGYEQYF. The CDR3 bases are TGTGCCAGCAGCGCCCATTACGGGACAGGGACTGGCTACGAGCAGTACTTC.

This clonotype was observed a handful of times. This chain links TRBV7-2 with TRBJ2-5, with 7 bases identical to TRBD1. CDR1 is SGHTA, CDR2 FQGNSA, per germline. CDR3 length: 14 amino acids. The trim removed 5 bases at V and 4 bases at J, leaving 7 bases unmatched. The CDR3 spells CASSQDRVGETQYF. The CDR3 nucleotides read TGTGCCAGCAGCCAAGACAGGGTGGGAGAGACCCAGTACTTC.